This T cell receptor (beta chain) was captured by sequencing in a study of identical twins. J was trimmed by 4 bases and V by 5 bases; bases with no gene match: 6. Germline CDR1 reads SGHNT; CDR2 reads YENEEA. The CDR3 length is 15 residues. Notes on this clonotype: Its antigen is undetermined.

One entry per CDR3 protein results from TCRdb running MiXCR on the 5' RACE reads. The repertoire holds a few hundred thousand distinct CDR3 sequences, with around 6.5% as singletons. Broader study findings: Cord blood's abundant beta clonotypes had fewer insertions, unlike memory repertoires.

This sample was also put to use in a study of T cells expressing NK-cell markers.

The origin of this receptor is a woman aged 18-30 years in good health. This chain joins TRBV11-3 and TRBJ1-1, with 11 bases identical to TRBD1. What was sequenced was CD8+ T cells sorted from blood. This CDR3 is CASSPGGQGATEAFF. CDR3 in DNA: TGTGCCAGCAGCCCCGGAGGACAGGGGGCCACTGAAGCTTTCTTT.